These 5 T cell receptor beta chains were sequenced from one sample in a study of identical twins. MiXCR was run by TCRdb on the 5' RACE reads, yielding one entry per CDR3 protein. The sample has 750,000 to 950,000 distinct CDR3 sequences, about 12% seen once. These data also featured in a second study, about yellow fever vaccine responses in identical twins.

The sequenced material came from PBMCs. These receptors all stem from a woman under 30 in good health.

This clonotype was observed a handful of times. V usage is TRBV12-3 or TRBV12-4 and J usage is TRBJ2-3; D not resolved. Trimming shortened V by 6 bases and J by 5 bases, and 21 bases separated the two germline ends. This CDR3 is 16 amino acids long. The chain's CDR3 is CASSQHGYLRGDTQYF. The CDR3 coding sequence is TGTGCCAGCAGCCAACACGGTTACCTCCGAGGAGATACGCAGTATTTT.

The table lists this clonotype with many counts. V usage is TRBV4-1 and J usage is TRBJ2-1; tentative D call: TRBD1 (5 bases). In germline, CDR1 is MGHRA, CDR2 YSYEKL. Trimming stripped 3 bases from V and 7 bases from J, with 19 bases between. The CDR3 has 16 residues. CDR3 bases: TGCGCCAGCAGCCACCCAGGCCAGGGTTTATTTAATGAGCAGTTCTTC. Protein: CASSHPGQGLFNEQFF.

The V call is TRBV20-1, the J call TRBJ1-2; TRBD1 aligns across 8 bases. The length of the CDR3 is 15 residues. With V trimmed by 5 bases and J by 6 bases, 14 bases remained unmatched. Per the germline V gene, CDR1 is DFQATT and CDR2 is SNEGSKA (reference sequence). CDR3 residues: CSAVPQGALIDGYTF. The CDR3 nucleotides are TGCAGTGCTGTTCCCCAGGGGGCCTTAATCGATGGCTACACCTTC.

In its sample, this clonotype was seen many times. V usage is TRBV20-1 and J usage is TRBJ2-5, with TRBD2 matching over 7 bases. Trimming at V came to 0 bases and at J to 5 bases, leaving 6 bases not matched to a gene. The CDR3 sequence is 14 residues long. Germline V gives CDR1 DFQATT, CDR2 SNEGSKA (reference sequence). The CDR3 loop reads CSAREGEGMETQYF. The CDR3 nucleotides read TGCAGTGCTAGAGAAGGGGAGGGGATGGAGACCCAGTACTTC.

This clonotype has at least ten counts. This chain uses TRBV4-1 with TRBJ1-1; no clear D. Trimming stripped 0 bases from V and 1 base from J, with 6 bases between. The germline V gene encodes CDR1 MGHRA and CDR2 YSYEKL. There are 14 residues in the CDR3. DNA for the CDR3: TGCGCCAGCAGCCAAGATTTGAGGAACACTGAAGCTTTCTTT. This translates into CASSQDLRNTEAFF.